Sequencing of this T cell receptor beta chain was carried out in a study of metastatic and nonmetastatic thyroid tumors. The overall study: Comparison of repertoires was carried out across blood and tumor or nodule tissue from malignant and benign thyroid patients.

Germline CDR1 is SGHTA and CDR2 is FQGNSA. The CDR3 covers 15 residues. V lost 4 bases, J lost 0 bases, and 3 bases stayed unmatched. Original processing methods: The authors used CDR3 differences across clinicopathological groups to build a distant-metastasis classifier for papillary thyroid cancer. TCRdb re-clonotyped the PCR reads through MiXCR. The V and J calls and clone size are TCRdb's, not the authors'. This table has roughly 57,000 clones, 20% appearing once. This clone showed up many times. Antigen specificity is unknown. Each patient came to thyroid surgery without any prior treatment (of any kind). Overall study findings and caveats: Significantly greater TCR beta diversity was reportedly found in malignant thyroid tumors than in benign nodules (in blood and tumor).

Sequenced input: blood. This TCR derives from a female donor with papillary thyroid cancer or a benign thyroid nodule (not recorded which). Some clones in this sample may be carry-over from other donors' samples. This rearrangement joins TRBV7-2 to TRBJ1-2; 9 bases fit TRBD1. The CDR3 DNA reads TGTGCCAGCAGCTCGACAGGGGGAGCTAACTATGGCTACACCTTC. Protein sequence: CASSSTGGANYGYTF.